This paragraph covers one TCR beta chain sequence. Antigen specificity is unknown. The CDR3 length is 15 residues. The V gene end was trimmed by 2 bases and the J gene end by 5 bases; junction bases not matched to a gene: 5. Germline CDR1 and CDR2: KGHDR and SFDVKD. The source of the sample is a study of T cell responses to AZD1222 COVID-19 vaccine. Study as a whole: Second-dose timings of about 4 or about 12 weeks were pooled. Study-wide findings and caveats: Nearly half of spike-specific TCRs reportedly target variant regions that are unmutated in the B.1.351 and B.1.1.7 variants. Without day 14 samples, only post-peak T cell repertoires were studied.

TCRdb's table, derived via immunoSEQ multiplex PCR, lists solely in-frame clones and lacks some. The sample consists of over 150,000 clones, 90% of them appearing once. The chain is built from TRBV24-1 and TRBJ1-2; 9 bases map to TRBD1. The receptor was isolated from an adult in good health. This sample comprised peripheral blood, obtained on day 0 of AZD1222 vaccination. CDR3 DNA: TGTGCCACCAGTGATTGGGGACAGGGTTCTTATGGCTACACCTTC. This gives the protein CATSDWGQGSYGYTF.